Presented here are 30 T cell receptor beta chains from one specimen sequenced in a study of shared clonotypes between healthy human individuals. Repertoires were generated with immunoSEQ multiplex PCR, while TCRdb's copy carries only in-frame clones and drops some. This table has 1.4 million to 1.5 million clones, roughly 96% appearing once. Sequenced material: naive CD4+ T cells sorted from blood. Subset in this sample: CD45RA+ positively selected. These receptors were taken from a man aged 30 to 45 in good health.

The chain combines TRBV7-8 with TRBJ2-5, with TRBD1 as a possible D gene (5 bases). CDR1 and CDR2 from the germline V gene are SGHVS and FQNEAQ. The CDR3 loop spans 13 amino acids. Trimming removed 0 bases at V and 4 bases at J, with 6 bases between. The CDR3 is CASSLAGAETQYF. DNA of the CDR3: TGTGCCAGCAGCTTAGCAGGGGCAGAGACCCAGTACTTC. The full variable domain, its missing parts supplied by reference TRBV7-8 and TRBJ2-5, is GAGVSQSPRYKVAKRGQDVALRCDPISGHVSLFWYQQALGQGPEFLTYFQNEAQLDKSGLPSDRFFAERPEGSVSTLKIQRTQQEDSAVYLCASSLAGAETQYFGPGTRLLVL.

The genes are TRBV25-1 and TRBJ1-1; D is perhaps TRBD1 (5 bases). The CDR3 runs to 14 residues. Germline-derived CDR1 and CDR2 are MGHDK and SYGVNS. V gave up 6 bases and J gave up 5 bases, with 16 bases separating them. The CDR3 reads CASREQLGGTEAFF. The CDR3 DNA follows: TGTGCCAGCAGGGAACAATTGGGGGGAACTGAAGCTTTCTTT.

In DNA, the CDR3 is TGTGCCAGCAACAAAGGAGCGGGAGCCGGGACAGATACGCAGTATTTT. Amino acid sequence: CASNKGAGAGTDTQYF. The chain links TRBV7-9 to TRBJ2-3; TRBD2 matches 8 bases. Germline loops: CDR1 SEHNR, CDR2 FQNEAQ (reference sequence). The CDR3 extends over 16 amino acids. V trimming: 7 bases; J trimming: 3 bases; junction bases outside the gene matches: 12.

The CDR3 region has the DNA TGTGCCTGGAGTCGGGGCGACAGGGGTTCCTACAATGAGCAGTTCTTC. This encodes CAWSRGDRGSYNEQFF. The chain carries TRBV30 and TRBJ2-1; the match to TRBD1 covers 8 bases. V lost 2 bases to trimming and J lost 1 base; unmatched junction nucleotides: 7. The CDR3 has 16 amino acids. Per germline, CDR1 GTSNPN and CDR2 SVGIG (reference sequence). Full variable domain (outside the CDR3, taken from reference TRBV30 and TRBJ2-1): SQTIHQWPATLVQPVGSPLSLECTVEGTSNPNLYWYRQAAGRGLQLLFYSVGIGQISSEVPQNLSASRPQDRQFILSSKKLLLSDSGFYLCAWSRGDRGSYNEQFFGPGTRLTVL.

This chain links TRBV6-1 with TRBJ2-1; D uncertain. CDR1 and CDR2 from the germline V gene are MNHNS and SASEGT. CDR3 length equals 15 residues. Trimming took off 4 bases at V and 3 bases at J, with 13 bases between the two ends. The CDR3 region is CASSGAPLDYNEQFF. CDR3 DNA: TGTGCCAGCAGTGGGGCTCCTCTAGACTACAATGAGCAGTTCTTC.

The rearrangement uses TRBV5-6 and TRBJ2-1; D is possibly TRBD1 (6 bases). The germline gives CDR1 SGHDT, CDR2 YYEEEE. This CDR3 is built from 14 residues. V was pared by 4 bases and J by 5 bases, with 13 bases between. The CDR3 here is CASSPIGGHNEQFF. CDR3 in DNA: TGTGCCAGCAGCCCCATAGGGGGACACAATGAGCAGTTCTTC.

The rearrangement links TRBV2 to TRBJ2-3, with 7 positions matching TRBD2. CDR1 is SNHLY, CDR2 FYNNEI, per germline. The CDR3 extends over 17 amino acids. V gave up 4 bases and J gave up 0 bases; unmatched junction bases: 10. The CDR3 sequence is CASSVKREGYSTDTQYF. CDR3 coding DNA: TGTGCCAGCAGTGTAAAGCGGGAAGGGTATAGCACAGATACGCAGTATTTT.

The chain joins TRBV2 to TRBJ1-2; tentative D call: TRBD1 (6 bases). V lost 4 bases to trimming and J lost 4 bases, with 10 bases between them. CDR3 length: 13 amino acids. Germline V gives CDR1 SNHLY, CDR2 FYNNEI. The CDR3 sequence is CASSAGGLYGYTF. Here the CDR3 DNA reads TGTGCCAGCAGTGCCGGGGGGCTCTATGGCTACACCTTC.

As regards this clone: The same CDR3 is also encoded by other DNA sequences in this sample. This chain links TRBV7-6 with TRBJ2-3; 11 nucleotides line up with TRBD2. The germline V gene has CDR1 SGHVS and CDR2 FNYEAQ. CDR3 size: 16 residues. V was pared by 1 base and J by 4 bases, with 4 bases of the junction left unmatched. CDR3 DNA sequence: TGTGCCAGCAGCTTAGGGCTAGCGGGAGGTTCAGATACGCAGTATTTT. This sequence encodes CASSLGLAGGSDTQYF.

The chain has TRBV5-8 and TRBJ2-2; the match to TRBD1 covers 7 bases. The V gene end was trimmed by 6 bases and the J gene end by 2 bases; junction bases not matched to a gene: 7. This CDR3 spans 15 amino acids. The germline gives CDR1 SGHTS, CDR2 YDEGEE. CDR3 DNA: TGTGCCAGCAACCCCGGGACAGTCAACACCGGGGAGCTGTTTTTT. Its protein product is CASNPGTVNTGELFF.

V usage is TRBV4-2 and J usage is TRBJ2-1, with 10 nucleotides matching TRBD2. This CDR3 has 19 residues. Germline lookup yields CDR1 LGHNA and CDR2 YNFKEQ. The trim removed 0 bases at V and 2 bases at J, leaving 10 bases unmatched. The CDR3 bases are TGTGCCAGCAGCCAAGATCTATCTAGCGGGAGCCGACCCTACAATGAGCAGTTCTTC. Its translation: CASSQDLSSGSRPYNEQFF.

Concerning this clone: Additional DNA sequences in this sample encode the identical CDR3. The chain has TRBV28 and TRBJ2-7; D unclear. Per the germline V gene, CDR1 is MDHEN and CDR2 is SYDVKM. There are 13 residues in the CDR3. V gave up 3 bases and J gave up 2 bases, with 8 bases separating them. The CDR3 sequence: CASSLVGAYEQYF. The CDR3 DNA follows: TGTGCCAGCAGTTTGGTCGGAGCCTACGAGCAGTACTTC.

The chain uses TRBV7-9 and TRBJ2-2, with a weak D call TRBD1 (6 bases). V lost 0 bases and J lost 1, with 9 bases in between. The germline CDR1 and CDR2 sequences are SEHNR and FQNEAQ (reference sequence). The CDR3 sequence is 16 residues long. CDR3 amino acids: CASSLATGMNTGELFF. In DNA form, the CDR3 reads TGTGCCAGCAGCTTAGCCACAGGGATGAACACCGGGGAGCTGTTTTTT.

The CDR3 DNA reads as TGTGCCAGCAGTTTAAAGGACAGGAGCTCCTACGAGCAGTACTTC. Its translation: CASSLKDRSSYEQYF. This sequence joins TRBV27 and TRBJ2-7; 7 bases are shared with TRBD1. J lost 0 bases, V lost 2 bases, and 4 bases had no gene match. The germline CDR1 and CDR2 sequences are MNHEY and SMNVEV (reference sequence). CDR3 length equals 15 residues.

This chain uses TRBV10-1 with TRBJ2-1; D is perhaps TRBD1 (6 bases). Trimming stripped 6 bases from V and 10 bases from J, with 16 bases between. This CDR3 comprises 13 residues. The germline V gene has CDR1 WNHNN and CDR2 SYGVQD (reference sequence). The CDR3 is CASSRQADLEQFF. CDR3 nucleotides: TGCGCCAGCAGCAGACAGGCCGACTTGGAGCAGTTCTTC.

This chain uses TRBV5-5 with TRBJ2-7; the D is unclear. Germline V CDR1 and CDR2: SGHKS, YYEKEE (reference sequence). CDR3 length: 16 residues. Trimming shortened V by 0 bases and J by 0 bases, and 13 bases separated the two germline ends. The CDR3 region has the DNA TGTGCCAGCAGCTTGGAAAGCCAGCCCTTCTCCTACGAGCAGTACTTC. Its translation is CASSLESQPFSYEQYF.

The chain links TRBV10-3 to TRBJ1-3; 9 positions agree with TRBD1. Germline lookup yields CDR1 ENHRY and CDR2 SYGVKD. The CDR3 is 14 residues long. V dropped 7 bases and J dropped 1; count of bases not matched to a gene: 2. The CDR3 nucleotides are TGTGCCATCAACGGACAGGGGTCTGGAAACACCATATATTTT. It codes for CAINGQGSGNTIYF.

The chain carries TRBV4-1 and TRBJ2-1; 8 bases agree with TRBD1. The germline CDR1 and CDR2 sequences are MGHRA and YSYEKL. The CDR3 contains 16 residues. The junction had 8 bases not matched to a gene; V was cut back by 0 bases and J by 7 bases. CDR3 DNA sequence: TGCGCCAGCAGCCAAGATAGGACAGGGACGGGGAATGAGCAGTTCTTC. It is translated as CASSQDRTGTGNEQFF.

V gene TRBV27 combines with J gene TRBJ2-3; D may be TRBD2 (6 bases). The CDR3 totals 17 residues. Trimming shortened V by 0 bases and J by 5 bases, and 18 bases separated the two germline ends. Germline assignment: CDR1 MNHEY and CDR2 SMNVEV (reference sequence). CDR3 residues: CASSLSRTGAIVDTQYF. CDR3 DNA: TGTGCCAGCAGTTTATCAAGAACGGGAGCAATAGTAGATACGCAGTATTTT.

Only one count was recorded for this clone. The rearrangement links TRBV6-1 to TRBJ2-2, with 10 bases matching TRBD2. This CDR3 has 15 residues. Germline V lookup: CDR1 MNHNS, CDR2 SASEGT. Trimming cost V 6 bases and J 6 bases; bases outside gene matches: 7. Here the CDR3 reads CASSNLAGVSGELFF. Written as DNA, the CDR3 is TGTGCCAGCAGCAACCTAGCGGGAGTTTCCGGGGAGCTGTTTTTT.

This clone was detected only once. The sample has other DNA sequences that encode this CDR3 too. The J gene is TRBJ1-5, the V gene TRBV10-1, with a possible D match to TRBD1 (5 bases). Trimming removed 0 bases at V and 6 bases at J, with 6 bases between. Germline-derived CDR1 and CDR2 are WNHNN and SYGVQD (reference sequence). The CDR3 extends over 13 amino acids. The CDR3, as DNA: TGCGCCAGCAGTGAGTCGGGGGGTCAGCCCCAGCATTTT. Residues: CASSESGGQPQHF.

CDR3 sequence reads: CASSRPAGVETQYF. CDR3 bases: TGTGCCAGCAGCAGACCGGCGGGGGTAGAGACCCAGTACTTC. J is TRBJ2-5 and V is TRBV25-1, with TRBD2 matching 7 bases. The CDR3 sequence is 14 residues long. Germline CDR1 reads MGHDK; CDR2 reads SYGVNS. The ends lost 6 bases at V and 4 bases at J; junction bases unmatched: 8.

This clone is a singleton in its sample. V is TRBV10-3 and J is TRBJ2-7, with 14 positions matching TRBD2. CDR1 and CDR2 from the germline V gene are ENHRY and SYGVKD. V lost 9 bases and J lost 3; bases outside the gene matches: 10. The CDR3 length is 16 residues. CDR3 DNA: TGTGCCATAAGAGCCACTGGGACTAGCGGGAGCTACGAGCAGTACTTC. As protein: CAIRATGTSGSYEQYF.

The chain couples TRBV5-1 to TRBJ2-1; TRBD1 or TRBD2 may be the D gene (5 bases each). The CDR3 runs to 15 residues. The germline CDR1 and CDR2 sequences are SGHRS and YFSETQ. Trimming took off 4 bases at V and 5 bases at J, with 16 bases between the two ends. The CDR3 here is CASSEEGRVHNEQFF. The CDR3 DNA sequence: TGCGCCAGCAGCGAAGAGGGACGAGTCCACAATGAGCAGTTCTTC.

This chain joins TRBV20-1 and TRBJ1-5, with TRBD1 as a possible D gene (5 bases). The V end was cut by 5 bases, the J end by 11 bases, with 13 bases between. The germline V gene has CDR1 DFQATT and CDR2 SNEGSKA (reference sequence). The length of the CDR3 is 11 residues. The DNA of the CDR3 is TGCAGTGCTCCGACGGACAAGTCCCAGCATTTT. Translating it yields CSAPTDKSQHF.

The CDR3 loop reads CAISAAYSHATNEKLFF. CDR3 sequence (DNA): TGTGCCATCAGTGCAGCTTACTCCCATGCAACTAATGAAAAACTGTTTTTT. The rearrangement uses TRBV10-3 and TRBJ1-4, with D uncertain. V lost 4 bases to trimming and J lost 0 bases, with 15 bases between them. CDR3 length: 17 amino acids. CDR1 is ENHRY and CDR2 is SYGVKD in the germline V gene.

In nucleotides, the CDR3 is TGTGCCATCAGTGAATCTCAGGGTTCCTACCACGAGCAGTACTTC. Protein product: CAISESQGSYHEQYF. The chain employs TRBV10-3 and TRBJ2-7, with a tentative D call TRBD1 (5 bases). In germline, CDR1 is ENHRY, CDR2 SYGVKD. The CDR3 runs 15 residues. V was trimmed by 3 bases and J by 5 bases, leaving 17 bases between them.

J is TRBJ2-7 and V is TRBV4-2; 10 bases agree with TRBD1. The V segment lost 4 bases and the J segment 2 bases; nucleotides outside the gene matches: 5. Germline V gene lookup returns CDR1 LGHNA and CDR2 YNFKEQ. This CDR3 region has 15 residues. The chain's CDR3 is CASSREGQGPYEQYF. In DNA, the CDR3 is TGTGCCAGCAGCCGGGAGGGACAGGGGCCCTACGAGCAGTACTTC.

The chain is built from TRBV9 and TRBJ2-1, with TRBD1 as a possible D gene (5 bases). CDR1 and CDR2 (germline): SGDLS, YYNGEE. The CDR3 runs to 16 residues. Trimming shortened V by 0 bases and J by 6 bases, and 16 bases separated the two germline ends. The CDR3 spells CASSVELMVGANEQFF. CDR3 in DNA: TGTGCCAGCAGCGTAGAACTCATGGTTGGGGCCAATGAGCAGTTCTTC.

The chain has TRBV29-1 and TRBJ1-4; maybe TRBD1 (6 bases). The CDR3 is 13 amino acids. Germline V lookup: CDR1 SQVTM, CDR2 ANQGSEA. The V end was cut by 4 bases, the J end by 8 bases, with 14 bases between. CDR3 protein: CSVVRGAGEKLFF. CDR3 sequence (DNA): TGCAGCGTTGTGAGGGGGGCGGGAGAAAAACTGTTTTTT.